Presented here are 4 T cell receptor beta chains from one specimen sequenced in a study of T cells in Graves' hyperthyroidism and ophthalmopathy. RNA transcripts provided the source from which TCR beta CDR3 regions were amplified. The TCR CDR3 was amplified in a first-round RT-PCR using the HTBI primer set. Each CDR3 protein is one row after TCRdb ran MiXCR on the multiplex PCR reads. The sample lists a few hundred thousand distinct CDR3 sequences, roughly 20% seen once, with 40% in the top ten. The sequencing sample was made of blood. The receptors were sampled from a man between 18 and 35 years old with Graves' ophthalmopathy.

This clonotype has more than one count but fewer than ten. The chain combines TRBV29-1 with TRBJ1-3; D uncertain. Trimming removed 7 bases from V and 3 bases from J, with 19 bases in between. Germline V gene data show CDR1 as SQVTM and CDR2 as ANQGSEA. The CDR3 is made up of 15 amino acids. The CDR3 is CSAEARVKGGNTIYF. The CDR3 DNA sequence: TGCAGCGCAGAGGCCCGGGTAAAAGGTGGAAACACCATATATTTT.

This clonotype was observed many times. At one end the junction does not follow the germline gene, possibly because of a read error. This chain connects TRBV18 to TRBJ2-2; D remains ambiguous. The CDR3 sequence is 15 residues long. From germline, CDR1 is KGHSH and CDR2 LQKENI. CDR3 nucleotides: TGTGCCAGCACACCCCCCGGCGGAAACACCGGGGAGCTGTTTTTT. Translated, it gives CASTPPGGNTGELFF.

The CDR3 region is CASSLRPDGYDEAFF. CDR3 DNA sequence: TGTGCCAGCAGCTTAAGGCCCGACGGTTACGATGAAGCTTTCTTT. V and J are TRBV7-9 and TRBJ1-1; D ambiguous. V lost 2 bases, J lost 7 bases, and 17 bases lay in between. The germline V gene has CDR1 SEHNR and CDR2 FQNEAQ (reference sequence). CDR3 length: 15 residues.

This clonotype was found many times. The rearrangement uses TRBV20-1 and TRBJ2-7; D might be TRBD2 (5 bases). V was cut by 3 bases and J by 2 bases, with 14 bases left in between. The CDR3 spans 14 residues. Germline CDR1 and CDR2: DFQATT and SNEGSKA (reference sequence). This CDR3 is CSARAGPRPYEQYF. CDR3 bases: TGCAGTGCTAGGGCGGGCCCAAGGCCCTACGAGCAGTACTTC.